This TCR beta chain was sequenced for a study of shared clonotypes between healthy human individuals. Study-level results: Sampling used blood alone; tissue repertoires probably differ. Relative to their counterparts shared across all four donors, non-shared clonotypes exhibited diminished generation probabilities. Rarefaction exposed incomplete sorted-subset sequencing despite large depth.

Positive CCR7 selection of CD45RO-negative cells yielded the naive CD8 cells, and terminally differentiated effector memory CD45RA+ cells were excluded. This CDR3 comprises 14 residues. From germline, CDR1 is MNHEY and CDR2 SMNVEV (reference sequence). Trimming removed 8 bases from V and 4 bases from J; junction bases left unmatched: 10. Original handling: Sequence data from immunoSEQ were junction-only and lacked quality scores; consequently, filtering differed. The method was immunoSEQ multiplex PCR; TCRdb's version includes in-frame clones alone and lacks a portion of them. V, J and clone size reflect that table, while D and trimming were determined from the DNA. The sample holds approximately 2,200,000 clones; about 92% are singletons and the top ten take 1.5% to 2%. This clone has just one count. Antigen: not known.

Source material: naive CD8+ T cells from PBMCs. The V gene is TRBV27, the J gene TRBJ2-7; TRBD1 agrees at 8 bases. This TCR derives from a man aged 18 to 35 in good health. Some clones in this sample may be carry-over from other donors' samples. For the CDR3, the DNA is TGTGCCAGCGGAGACGAGACAGGGGCTTACGAGCAGTACTTC. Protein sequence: CASGDETGAYEQYF.